A selection of T cell receptor beta chains follows, all from one sample in a study of CD8 T cells in ankylosing spondylitis. TCRdb reanalysed the 5' RACE reads using MiXCR and keeps one entry per CDR3 protein. The repertoire holds 150,000 to 200,000 distinct CDR3 sequences, with around a third as singletons. The sequenced sample consisted of synovial fluid, either unsorted or a sorted T cell fraction (not recorded which). Receptor source: a male donor with ankylosing spondylitis. CDR3s include the opening cysteine and the closing phenylalanine or tryptophan.

16 TRBJ2-7 TRBV20-1 CSARVGGFGPTYEQYF
15 TRBJ1-3 TRBV6-1 CASSGGTASGNTIYF
16 TRBJ2-3 TRBV3-1 CASSQAPSGKGYTQYF
15 TRBJ2-1 TRBV28 CASHGGDRAYNEQFF
14 TRBJ1-2 TRBV5-6 CASRMDLSDYGYTF
13 TRBJ2-6 TRBV3-1 CASSQGQLDVLTF
16 TRBJ2-5 TRBV3-1 CASSPGTSGISETQYF
14 TRBJ2-7 TRBV6-1 CASRPGPSWSEQYF
12 TRBJ2-7 TRBV6-2/TRBV6-3 CASSLTPYEQYF
13 TRBJ2-3 TRBV20-1 CSAPGATTDTQYF
11 TRBJ2-5 TRBV20-1 CSAAPGETQYF
15 TRBJ1-5 TRBV4-2 CASSQAVGPGQPQHF
14 TRBJ1-5 TRBV6-2/TRBV6-3 CASADSLLVQPQHF
14 TRBJ1-1 TRBV6-1 CASRLNRENTEAFF
15 TRBJ2-1 TRBV6-2/TRBV6-3 CASKKWGYSYNEQFF
12 TRBJ2-7 TRBV23-1 CASTPTSYEQYF
14 TRBJ1-6 TRBV28 CASSFDRVGSPLHF
14 TRBJ2-1 TRBV7-2 CASSPGDQLGEQFF
15 TRBJ2-2 TRBV9 CASSVDHMVSGELFF
14 TRBJ2-5 TRBV20-1 CSAQPGGSGESQYF
15 TRBJ2-7 TRBV20-1 CSARAGTRGSYEQYF
13 TRBJ1-2 TRBV3-1 CASSQGLNYGYTF
13 TRBJ1-1 TRBV6-6 CASSGDKDRGRAF
12 TRBJ2-3 TRBV20-1 CSARKAPTTQYF
13 TRBJ1-5 TRBV7-9 CASSYPGDQPQHF
16 TRBJ2-5 TRBV7-9 CATFLGLGAGSETQYF
14 TRBJ1-2 TRBV2 CASSEEGLGYGYTF
14 TRBJ2-1 TRBV3-1 CASSLSGRGNEQFF
14 TRBJ1-6 TRBV27 CASTPGPLGSPLHF
15 TRBJ1-5 TRBV5-5 CASSSGLSWNQPQHF
16 TRBJ1-2 TRBV4-1 CASSQAGQGSSYGYTF
15 TRBJ2-3 TRBV20-1 CSAAEVGLVADTQYF
15 TRBJ2-1 TRBV10-3 CAISEGRENGNEQFF
16 TRBJ1-2 TRBV7-8 CASSRMHGPASYGYTF
14 TRBJ2-2 TRBV25-1 CASGGQGASGELFF
16 TRBJ2-1 TRBV9 CASSESPRGSYNEQFF
13 TRBJ2-1 TRBV20-1 CSAARTIYNEQFF
17 TRBJ1-2 TRBV14 CASSISRHARPNYGYTF
13 TRBJ1-6 TRBV12-3/TRBV12-4 CASSFGDGLPLHF
14 TRBJ1-2 TRBV5-1 CASSPDSANYGYTF
16 TRBJ2-2 TRBV10-1 CASSPGTGGNTGELFF
12 TRBJ1-1 TRBV19 CASTEHPTEAFF
16 TRBJ2-1 TRBV15 CATSISVPSGSNEQFF
16 TRBJ2-1 TRBV5-5 CASVSRESSSYNEQFF
15 TRBJ1-2 TRBV5-1 CASSFVPQAGNGYTF
15 TRBJ2-7 TRBV9 CASSETGTYSYEQYF
14 TRBJ1-1 TRBV7-2 CASAPEKRLPKAFF
13 TRBJ2-5 TRBV12-3/TRBV12-4 CASRRQIQETQYF
14 TRBJ2-7 TRBV20-1 CSACPGSSSYEQYF
13 TRBJ1-6 TRBV9 CASSTEGASPLHF
15 TRBJ2-2 TRBV12-3/TRBV12-4 CASSLAVRDTGELFF
16 TRBJ1-4 TRBV20-1 CSARDSSGTGKGKLFF
15 TRBJ2-1 TRBV20-1 CSATGLADGYNEQFF